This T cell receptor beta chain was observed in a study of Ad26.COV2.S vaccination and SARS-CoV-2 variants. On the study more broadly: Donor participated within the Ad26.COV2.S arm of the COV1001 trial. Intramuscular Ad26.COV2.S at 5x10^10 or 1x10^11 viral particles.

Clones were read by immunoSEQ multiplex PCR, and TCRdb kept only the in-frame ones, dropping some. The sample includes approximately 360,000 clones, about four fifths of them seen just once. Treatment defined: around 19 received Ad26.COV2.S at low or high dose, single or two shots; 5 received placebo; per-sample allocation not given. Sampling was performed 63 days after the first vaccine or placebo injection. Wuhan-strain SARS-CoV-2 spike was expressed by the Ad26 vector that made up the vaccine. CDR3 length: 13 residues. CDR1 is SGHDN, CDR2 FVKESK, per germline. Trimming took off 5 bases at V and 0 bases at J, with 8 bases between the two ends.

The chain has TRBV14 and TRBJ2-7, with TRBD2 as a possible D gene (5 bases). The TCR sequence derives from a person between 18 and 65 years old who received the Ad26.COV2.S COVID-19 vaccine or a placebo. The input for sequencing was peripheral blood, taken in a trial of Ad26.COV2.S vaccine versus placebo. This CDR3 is CASSAGFSYEQYF. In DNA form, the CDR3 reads TGTGCCAGCAGCGCGGGTTTCTCCTACGAGCAGTACTTC.